This passage covers 8 T cell receptor beta chains from one sample sequenced in a study of blood T cell repertoires in COVID-19. Profiling relied on immunoSEQ multiplex PCR, and the TCRdb table lists in-frame clones only, not all of them. The sample carries just over 150,000 clones, 85% to 95% recorded once. Sequenced sample: peripheral blood. These receptors all come from a woman aged 45-59 years with acute or convalescent COVID-19.

This clone was picked up one time. The gene calls are TRBV28 and TRBJ1-5, with a weak D call TRBD1 (5 bases). The germline CDR1 and CDR2 sequences are MDHEN and SYDVKM. The CDR3 runs to 13 residues. V shed 2 bases and J shed 5 bases, with 7 bases lying between them. The CDR3 reads CASSLVGDQPQHF. Here the CDR3 DNA reads TGTGCCAGCAGTTTAGTAGGGGATCAGCCCCAGCATTTT. The full variable domain, its missing parts supplied by reference TRBV28 and TRBJ1-5, is DVKVTQSSRYLVKRTGEKVFLECVQDMDHENMFWYRQDPGLGLRLIYFSYDVKMKEKGDIPEGYSVSREKKERFSLILESASTNQTSMYLCASSLVGDQPQHFGDGTRLSIL.

This clone has only a few counts. The chain uses TRBV5-6 and TRBJ2-7; a weak D match, TRBD1 (5 bases). The CDR3 has 14 amino acids. From germline, CDR1 is SGHDT and CDR2 YYEEEE. V shed 5 bases and J shed 2 bases, with 14 bases lying between them. DNA for the CDR3: TGTGCCAGCAGTCAGGGCCCTCAAACCTACGAGCAGTACTTC. Translated: CASSQGPQTYEQYF.

V gene TRBV5-6 combines with J gene TRBJ2-7; 7 positions match TRBD1. CDR1 is SGHDT, CDR2 YYEEEE, per germline. CDR3 length: 15 residues. With V trimmed by 3 bases and J by 6 bases, 12 bases remained unmatched. The CDR3 loop reads CASSSQDRVGLEQYF. The CDR3 DNA sequence: TGTGCCAGCAGCTCCCAAGACAGGGTAGGACTCGAGCAGTACTTC.

The chain couples TRBV19 to TRBJ1-3; tentatively, D is TRBD1 (5 bases). The germline V gene has CDR1 LNHDA and CDR2 SQIVND (reference sequence). CDR3 length: 14 amino acids. Trimming took 7 bases from V and 0 from J, leaving 10 bases between them. DNA of the CDR3: TGTGCCAGTACCATCGACAGCTCTGGAAACACCATATATTTT. It encodes CASTIDSSGNTIYF.

V usage is TRBV5-6 and J usage is TRBJ1-2; 8 bases match TRBD1. There are 14 residues in the CDR3. Germline V lookup: CDR1 SGHDT, CDR2 YYEEEE. Trimming removed 0 bases from V and 8 bases from J; junction bases left unmatched: 6. CDR3 loop: CASSLVSGGGGYTF. DNA for the CDR3: TGTGCCAGCAGCTTGGTATCAGGGGGCGGAGGCTACACCTTC.

In its sample, this clone was seen once. The chain couples TRBV4-1 to TRBJ1-2; D is ambiguous. The CDR3 runs to 15 residues. CDR1 and CDR2 from the germline V gene are MGHRA and YSYEKL. Between the trimmed V and J ends, which lost 1 base and 8 bases, there was a span of 17 bases. The CDR3 DNA is TGCGCCAGCAGCCAAGGGAGGCAGCTCCCGTTCGGCTACACCTTC. This codes for CASSQGRQLPFGYTF.

The chain couples TRBV24-1 to TRBJ2-2, with TRBD2 as a possible D gene (6 bases). The CDR3 length is 13 residues. Per germline, CDR1 KGHDR and CDR2 SFDVKD. V was clipped by 9 bases and J by 3 bases, with 10 bases between them. The CDR3 loop reads CATRDFHTGELFF. In DNA, the CDR3 is TGTGCCACCCGGGACTTCCACACCGGGGAGCTGTTTTTT.

The chain employs TRBV7-2 and TRBJ2-7, with 8 bases lining up with TRBD1. Per the germline V gene, CDR1 is SGHTA and CDR2 is FQGNSA. V trimming: 1 base; J trimming: 5 bases; junction bases outside the gene matches: 7. The CDR3 runs to 15 residues. The CDR3 spells CASSLVWTGPHEQYF. The CDR3 DNA follows: TGTGCCAGCAGCTTAGTGTGGACAGGGCCCCACGAGCAGTACTTC.